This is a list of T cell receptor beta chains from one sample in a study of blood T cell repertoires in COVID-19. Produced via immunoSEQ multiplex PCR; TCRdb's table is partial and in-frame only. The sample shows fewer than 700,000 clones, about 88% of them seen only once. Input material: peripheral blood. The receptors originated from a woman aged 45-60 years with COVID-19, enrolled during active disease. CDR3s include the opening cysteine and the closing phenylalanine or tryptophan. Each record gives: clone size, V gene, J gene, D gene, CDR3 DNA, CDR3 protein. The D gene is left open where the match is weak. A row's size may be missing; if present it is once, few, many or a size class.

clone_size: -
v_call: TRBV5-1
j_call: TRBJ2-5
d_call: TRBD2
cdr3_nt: TGCGCCAGCAGCTTGGGCGGGGGATCCGAAGAGACCCAGTACTTC
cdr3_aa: CASSLGGGSEETQYF

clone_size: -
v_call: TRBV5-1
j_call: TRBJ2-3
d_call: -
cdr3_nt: TGCGCCAGCAGCTCCTGGGGGGGGCGCACAGATACGCAGTATTTT
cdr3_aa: CASSSWGGRTDTQYF

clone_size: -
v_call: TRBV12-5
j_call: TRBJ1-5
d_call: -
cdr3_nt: TGTGCTAGTGTCTCCCAGGGTCAGCCCCAGCATTTT
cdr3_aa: CASVSQGQPQHF

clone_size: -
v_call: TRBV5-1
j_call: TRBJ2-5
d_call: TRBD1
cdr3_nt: TGCGCCAGCAGCGCCACCGAAACAGGGGATCGAGAGACCCAGTACTTC
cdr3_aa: CASSATETGDRETQYF

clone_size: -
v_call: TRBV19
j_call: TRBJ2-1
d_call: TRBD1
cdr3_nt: TGTGCCAGTAGTTCCGGGACAGGGCACTACAATGAGCAGTTCTTC
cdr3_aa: CASSSGTGHYNEQFF

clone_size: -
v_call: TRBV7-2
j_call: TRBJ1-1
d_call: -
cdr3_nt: TGTGCCAGCAGCTTGGGGGGTGGCACTGAAGCTTTCTTT
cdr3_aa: CASSLGGGTEAFF

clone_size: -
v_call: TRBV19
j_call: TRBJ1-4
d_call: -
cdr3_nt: TGTGCCAGTAGAGGGGATCCAACTAATGAAAAACTGTTTTTT
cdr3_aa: CASRGDPTNEKLFF

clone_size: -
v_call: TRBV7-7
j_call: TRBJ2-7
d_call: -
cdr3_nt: TGTGCCAGCAGCCCCTTGGGGGGACGGGGCGAGCAGTACTTC
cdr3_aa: CASSPLGGRGEQYF

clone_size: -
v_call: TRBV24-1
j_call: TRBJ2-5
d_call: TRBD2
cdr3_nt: TGTGCCACCAGTGAAACTAGCGGGGCAGAGACCCAGTACTTC
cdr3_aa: CATSETSGAETQYF

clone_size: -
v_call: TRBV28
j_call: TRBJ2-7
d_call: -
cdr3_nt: TGTGCCACCCGCGGGGAGGTCCGGCCCTCCTACGAGCAGTACTTC
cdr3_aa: CATRGEVRPSYEQYF

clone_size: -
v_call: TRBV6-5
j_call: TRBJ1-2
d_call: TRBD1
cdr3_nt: TGTGCCAGCAGTTACAGCAGGGGGCGGGGCTACACCTTC
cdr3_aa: CASSYSRGRGYTF

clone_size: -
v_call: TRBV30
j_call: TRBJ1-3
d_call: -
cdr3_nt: TGTGCCTGGGGTGGAGCTGGAAACACCATATATTTT
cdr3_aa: CAWGGAGNTIYF

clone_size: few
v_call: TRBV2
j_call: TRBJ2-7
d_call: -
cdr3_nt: TGTGCCAGCAGTGAAGCCGGAAGCGGGGAGCAGTACTTC
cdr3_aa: CASSEAGSGEQYF

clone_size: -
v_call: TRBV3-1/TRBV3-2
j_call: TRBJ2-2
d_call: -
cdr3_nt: TGTGCCAGCAGCCCCCTACGGGGAAACACCGGGGAGCTGTTTTTT
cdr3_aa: CASSPLRGNTGELFF

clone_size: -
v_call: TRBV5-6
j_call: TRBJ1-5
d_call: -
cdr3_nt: TGTGCCAGCAGCTTTGGAGGGGCGAATCAGCCCCAGCATTTT
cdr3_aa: CASSFGGANQPQHF

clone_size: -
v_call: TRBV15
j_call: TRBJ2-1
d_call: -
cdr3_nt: TGTGCCACCAGCAGGGTGTCTAACAATGAGCAGTTCTTC
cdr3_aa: CATSRVSNNEQFF

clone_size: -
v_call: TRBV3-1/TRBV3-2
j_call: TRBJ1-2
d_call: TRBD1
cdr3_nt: TGTGCCAGCAGCCAGCGGGACAGGGGCGCGCAGCCCACCTTC
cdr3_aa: CASSQRDRGAQPTF

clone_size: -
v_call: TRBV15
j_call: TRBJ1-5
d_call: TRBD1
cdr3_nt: TGTGCCACCAGCAGAGTGACAGGGGACAATCAGCCCCAGCATTTT
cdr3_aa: CATSRVTGDNQPQHF

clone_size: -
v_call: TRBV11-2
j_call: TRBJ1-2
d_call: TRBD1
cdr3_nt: TGTGCCAGCAGCTCCCGGGACAGGGTCTTGAGTGGGGGCTACACCTTC
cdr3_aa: CASSSRDRVLSGGYTF

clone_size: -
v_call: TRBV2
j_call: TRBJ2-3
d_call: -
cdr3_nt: TGTGCCAGCAGTGGGTCGCGGGGATACACAGATACGCAGTATTTT
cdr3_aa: CASSGSRGYTDTQYF

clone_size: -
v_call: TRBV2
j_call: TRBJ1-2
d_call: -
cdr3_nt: TGTGCCAGCAGTGAGCAGCAGGGCCACTATGGCTACACCTTC
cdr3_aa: CASSEQQGHYGYTF

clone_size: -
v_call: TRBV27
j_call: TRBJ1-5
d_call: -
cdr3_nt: TGTGCCAGCAGTCTCCATGAAGGAGCGTATAGCAATCAGCCCCAGCATTTT
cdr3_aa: CASSLHEGAYSNQPQHF

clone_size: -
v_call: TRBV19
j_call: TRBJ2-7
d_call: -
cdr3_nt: TGTGCCAGTAGCACTCGGGGGAACGAGCAGTACTTC
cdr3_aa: CASSTRGNEQYF

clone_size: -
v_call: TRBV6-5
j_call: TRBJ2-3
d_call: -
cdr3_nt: TGTGCCAGCAGTCTACGGCCAGGGGATACGCAGTATTTT
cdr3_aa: CASSLRPGDTQYF

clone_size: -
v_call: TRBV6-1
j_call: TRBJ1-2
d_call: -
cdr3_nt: TGTGCCAGCAGTGAAGCCCCCTCTTTAAGGAGGGCTAACTATGGCTACACCTTC
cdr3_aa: CASSEAPSLRRANYGYTF

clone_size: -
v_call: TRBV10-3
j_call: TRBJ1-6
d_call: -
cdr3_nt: TGTGCCATCAGTGAGGAGGGTTCCTATAATTCACCCCTCCACTTT
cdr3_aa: CAISEEGSYNSPLHF

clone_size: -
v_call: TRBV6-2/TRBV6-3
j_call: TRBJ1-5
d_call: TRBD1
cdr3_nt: TGTGCCAGCAGTTTTACAGGGGCCGGGCGTTATAGCAATCAGCCCCAGCATTTT
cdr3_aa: CASSFTGAGRYSNQPQHF

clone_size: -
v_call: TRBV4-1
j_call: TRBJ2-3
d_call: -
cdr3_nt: TGCGCCAGCAGCCAAGCCCACCGGACAGATACGCAGTATTTT
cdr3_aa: CASSQAHRTDTQYF

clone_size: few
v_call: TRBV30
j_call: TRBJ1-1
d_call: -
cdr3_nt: TGTGCCTGGAGTGAAGGGGCAGCCCCTGAAGCTTTCTTT
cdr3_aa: CAWSEGAAPEAFF

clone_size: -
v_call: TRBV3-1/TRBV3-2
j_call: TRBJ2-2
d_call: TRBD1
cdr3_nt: TGTGCCAGCAGGGGGAAAACAGGGGCCGGGGAGCTGTTTTTT
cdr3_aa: CASRGKTGAGELFF

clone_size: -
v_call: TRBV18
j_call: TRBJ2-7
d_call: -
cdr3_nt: TGTGCCAGCTCACTCCAGGGGACCTACGAGCAGTACTTC
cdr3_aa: CASSLQGTYEQYF

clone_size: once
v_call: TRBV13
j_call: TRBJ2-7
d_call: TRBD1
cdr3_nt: TGTGCCAGCAGCCGGGACAGGGACTACGAGCAGTACTTC
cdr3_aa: CASSRDRDYEQYF

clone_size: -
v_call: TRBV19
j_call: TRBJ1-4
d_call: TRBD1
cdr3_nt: TGTGCCAGTCAAACAGGGGGCAGATTGGATGAAAAACTGTTTTTT
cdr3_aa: CASQTGGRLDEKLFF

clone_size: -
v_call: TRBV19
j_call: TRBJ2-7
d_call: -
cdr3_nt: TGTGCCAGTAGTATGAACCTATACGAGCAGTACTTC
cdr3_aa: CASSMNLYEQYF

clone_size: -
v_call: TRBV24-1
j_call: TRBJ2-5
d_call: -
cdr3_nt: TGTGCCACCAGTAGGGGGGGGGAGACCCAGTACTTC
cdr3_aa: CATSRGGETQYF

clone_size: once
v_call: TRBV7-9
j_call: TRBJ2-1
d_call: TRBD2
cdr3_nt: TGTGCCAGCAGCTCCCGAGGGGAGGCGGGGAGGGCGGCGCAGTTCTTC
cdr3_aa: CASSSRGEAGRAAQFF

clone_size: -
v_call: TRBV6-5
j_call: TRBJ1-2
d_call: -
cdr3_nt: TGTGCCAATCCGGGACTCTATGGCTACACCTTC
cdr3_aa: CANPGLYGYTF

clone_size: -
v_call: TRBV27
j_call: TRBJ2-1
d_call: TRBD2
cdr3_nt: TGTGCCAGCAGTCTATCCCCGGGACTAGCGACCAATGAGCAGTTCTTC
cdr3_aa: CASSLSPGLATNEQFF

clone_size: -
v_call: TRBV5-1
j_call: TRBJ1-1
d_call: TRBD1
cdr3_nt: TGCGCCAGCAGCTTCCTTTACAGGGGAAGAGCTTTCTTT
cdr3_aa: CASSFLYRGRAFF

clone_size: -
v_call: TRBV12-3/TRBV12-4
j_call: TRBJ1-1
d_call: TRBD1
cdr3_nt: TGTGCCAGCAGTCAGGACAGGGTGACTGAAGCTTTCTTT
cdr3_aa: CASSQDRVTEAFF

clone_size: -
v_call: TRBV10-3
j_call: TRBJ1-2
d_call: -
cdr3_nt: TGTGCCATCAGTGAGACAGGAGCCCTAGGGTATGGCTACACCTTC
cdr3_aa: CAISETGALGYGYTF

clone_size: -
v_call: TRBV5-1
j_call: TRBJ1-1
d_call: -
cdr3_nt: TGCGCCAGCAGCTCAACACTGAACACTGAAGCTTTCTTT
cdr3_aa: CASSSTLNTEAFF

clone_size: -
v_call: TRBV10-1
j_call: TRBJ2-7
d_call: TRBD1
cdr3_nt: TGCGCCAGCAGTGAAGACAGGGGGAAGGACGAGCAGTACTTC
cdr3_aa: CASSEDRGKDEQYF

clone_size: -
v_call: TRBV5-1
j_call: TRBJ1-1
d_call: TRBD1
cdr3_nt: TGCGCCAGCAGCCCTAGGACAGGGTCGAACACTGAAGCTTTCTTT
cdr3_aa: CASSPRTGSNTEAFF

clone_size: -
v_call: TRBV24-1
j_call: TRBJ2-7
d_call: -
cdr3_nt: TGTGCCACCAGTGATGGGGGGTCGGGCGAGCAGTACTTC
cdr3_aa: CATSDGGSGEQYF

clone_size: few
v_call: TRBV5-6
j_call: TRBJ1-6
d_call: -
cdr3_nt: TGTGCCAGCAGCTTTGGGCCCGGTCGGGGTTCACCCCTCCACTTT
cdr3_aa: CASSFGPGRGSPLHF

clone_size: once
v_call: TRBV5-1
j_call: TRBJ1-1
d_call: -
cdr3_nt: TGCGCCAGCAGCTTGGGGGTACGAGGGAGGCGGACTGAAGCTTTCTTT
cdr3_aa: CASSLGVRGRRTEAFF

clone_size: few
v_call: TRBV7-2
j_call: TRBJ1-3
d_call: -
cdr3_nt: TGTGCCAGCAGACCCCAGGTCTCTGGAAACACCATATATTTT
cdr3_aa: CASRPQVSGNTIYF

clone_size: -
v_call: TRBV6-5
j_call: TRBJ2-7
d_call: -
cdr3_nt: TGTGCCAGTACAGGGAATAGTACCTACGAGCAGTACTTC
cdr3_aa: CASTGNSTYEQYF

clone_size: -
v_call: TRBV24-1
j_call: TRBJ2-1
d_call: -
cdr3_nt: TGTGCCACCAGTGACCCATCGCGGGGGCGGGGGTCCTACAATGAGCAGTTCTTC
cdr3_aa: CATSDPSRGRGSYNEQFF

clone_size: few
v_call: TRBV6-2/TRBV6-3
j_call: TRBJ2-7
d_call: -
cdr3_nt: TGTGCCAGCAGTTACTCCCGGAGGGGGCAGTCCTACGAGCAGTACTTC
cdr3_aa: CASSYSRRGQSYEQYF

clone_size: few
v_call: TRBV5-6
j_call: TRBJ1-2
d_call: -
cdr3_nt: TGTGCCAGCAGCTTGAAAGGGGCAGCCTATGGCTACACCTTC
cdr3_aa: CASSLKGAAYGYTF

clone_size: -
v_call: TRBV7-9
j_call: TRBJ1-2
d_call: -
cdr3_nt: TGTGCCAGCAGCTTATCGGTGGGCGGCTACACCTTC
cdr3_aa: CASSLSVGGYTF

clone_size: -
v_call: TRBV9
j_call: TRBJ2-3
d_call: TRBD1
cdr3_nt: TGTGCCAGCAGCCTGGGACAGGGGTTGGGCACAGATACGCAGTATTTT
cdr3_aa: CASSLGQGLGTDTQYF

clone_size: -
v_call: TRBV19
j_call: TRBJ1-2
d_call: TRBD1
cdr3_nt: TGTGCCAGTAGGTCCGGGACAGGGGACCTAGCTAACTATGGCTACACCTTC
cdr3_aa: CASRSGTGDLANYGYTF

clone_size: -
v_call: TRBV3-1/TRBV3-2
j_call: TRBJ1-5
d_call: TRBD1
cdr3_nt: TGTGCCAGCAGCCAAGGACAGGGAAGTCAGCCCCAGCATTTT
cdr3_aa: CASSQGQGSQPQHF

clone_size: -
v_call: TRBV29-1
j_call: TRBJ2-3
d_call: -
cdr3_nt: TGCAGCGTTGGAAGAGACAGTACCAGCACAGATACGCAGTATTTT
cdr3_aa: CSVGRDSTSTDTQYF

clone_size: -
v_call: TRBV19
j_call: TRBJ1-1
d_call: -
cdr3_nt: TGTGCCAGTAAACAGACAGAGTCTAACACTGAAGCTTTCTTT
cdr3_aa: CASKQTESNTEAFF

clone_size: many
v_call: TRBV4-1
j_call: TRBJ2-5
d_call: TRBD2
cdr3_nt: TGCGCCAGCAGCCGCCCCTTCCCGGGACTAGCGGGAGGAGAGACCCAGTACTTC
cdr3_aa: CASSRPFPGLAGGETQYF